The 10 T cell receptor beta chains given below trace back to one sample, sequenced in a study of blood T cell repertoires in COVID-19 (dated by TCRdb to 2020 to 2022). Libraries were made using the immunoSEQ multiplex PCR assay. Here the immuneACCESS table is served through TCRdb, limited to in-frame sequences with V and J called. Missing clones are a known gap in these copies; in checked studies unresolved V genes cover under half, and the rest lacks a known reason. The sample table records approximately 360,000 clones; approximately 88% of these occur just once. The top ten constitute approximately 0.96% of the sample. Specimen: PBMCs or T cells enriched from blood (not recorded which). Receptors originate from a woman younger than 45 with acute COVID-19.

The rearrangement joins TRBV6-5 to TRBJ1-1; D might be TRBD1 (5 bases). Trimming removed 4 bases from V and 0 bases from J, with 12 bases in between. Per germline, CDR1 MNHEY and CDR2 SVGAGI. The CDR3 is 15 residues long. This chain's CDR3 is CASSSPTAMNTEAFF. The CDR3 DNA reads TGTGCCAGCAGTTCCCCGACAGCTATGAACACTGAAGCTTTCTTT.

The J gene is TRBJ1-2, the V gene TRBV27; 7 nucleotides line up with TRBD1. CDR3 length: 15 residues. The trim removed 7 bases at V and 8 bases at J, leaving 16 bases unmatched. Germline V lookup: CDR1 MNHEY, CDR2 SMNVEV (reference sequence). CDR3 DNA: TGTGCCAGCATTTCCTTAAGGACAGGCGGACCGGGCTACACCTTC. Its protein is CASISLRTGGPGYTF.

A remark on this clone: At one end the junction does not follow the germline gene, possibly because of a read error. The chain combines TRBV7-9 with TRBJ2-7; 8 bases map to TRBD1. There are 12 residues in the CDR3. Germline CDR1 reads SEHNR; CDR2 reads FQNEAQ (reference sequence). The CDR3 DNA reads as TGTGCCAGCAGCGGACAGGGTGGCAAGCATTACTTC. Amino acid sequence: CASSGQGGKHYF.

This chain joins TRBV2 and TRBJ1-2; perhaps TRBD1 as D (5 bases). This CDR3 comprises 15 residues. Per germline, CDR1 SNHLY and CDR2 FYNNEI. V was cut by 10 bases and J by 1 base, with 19 bases left in between. CDR3 region: CATPGEGLYNYGYTF. The DNA of the CDR3 is TGTGCCACCCCCGGGGAGGGGCTCTATAACTATGGCTACACCTTC. The full variable domain, rest sourced from reference TRBV2 and TRBJ1-2, is EPEVTQTPSHQVTQMGQEVILRCVPISNHLYFYWYRQILGQKVEFLVSFYNNEISEKSEIFDDQFSVERPDGSNFTLKIRSTKLEDSAMYFCATPGEGLYNYGYTFGSGTRLTVV.

The chain uses TRBV6-6 and TRBJ1-2; TRBD1 matches 9 bases. The trim removed 5 bases at V and 4 bases at J, leaving 5 bases unmatched. The length of the CDR3 is 14 residues. Germline V gene lookup returns CDR1 MNHNY and CDR2 SVGAGI (reference sequence). DNA for the CDR3: TGTGCCAGCAGTCGACAGGGGGGAATCTATGGCTACACCTTC. Its protein product is CASSRQGGIYGYTF.

This chain connects TRBV6-5 to TRBJ1-5, with D uncertain. The CDR3 consists of 13 residues. Per germline, CDR1 MNHEY and CDR2 SVGAGI. V was trimmed by 4 bases and J by 5 bases, leaving 9 bases between them. CDR3 residues: CASSLARDQPQHF. In nucleotides, the CDR3 is TGTGCCAGCAGTTTAGCTCGGGATCAGCCCCAGCATTTT.

The chain links TRBV6-5 to TRBJ1-2; TRBD1 matches 7 bases. This CDR3 spans 15 amino acids. V dropped 7 bases and J dropped 2; count of bases not matched to a gene: 10. CDR1 and CDR2 from the germline V gene are MNHEY and SVGAGI. The CDR3 coding sequence is TGTGCCAGCACCTTATCCGGGACAGCCAACTATGGCTACACCTTC. Translated, it gives CASTLSGTANYGYTF.

The rearrangement uses TRBV30 and TRBJ1-2, with a weak D call TRBD1 (5 bases). The V and J ends lost 0 bases and 8 bases respectively, with 13 bases between them. CDR3 size: 13 residues. Germline V lookup: CDR1 GTSNPN, CDR2 SVGIG (reference sequence). The chain's CDR3 is CAWSVMGQPGYTF. The DNA of the CDR3 is TGTGCCTGGAGTGTCATGGGGCAGCCAGGCTACACCTTC.

The CDR3 here is CATSELGLAGWADTQYF. CDR3 DNA sequence: TGTGCCACCAGTGAGCTAGGACTAGCGGGGTGGGCAGATACGCAGTATTTT. This chain joins TRBV24-1 and TRBJ2-3; TRBD2 agrees at 12 bases. The trim removed 4 bases at V and 4 bases at J, leaving 8 bases unmatched. This CDR3 comprises 17 residues. Germline V lookup: CDR1 KGHDR, CDR2 SFDVKD.

The chain carries TRBV9 and TRBJ1-6; no clear D. Germline CDR1 SGDLS, CDR2 YYNGEE. CDR3 length: 15 residues. The germline V and J ends were trimmed by 4 bases and 0 bases, with 8 bases remaining between them. CDR3 bases: TGTGCCAGCAGCATAGGAGACTCCTATAATTCACCCCTCCACTTT. Translation: CASSIGDSYNSPLHF.